Each of the 13 T cell receptor beta chains below was sequenced from the same sample in a study of post-analysis software for immune sequencing data. Study-wide results and limits: In patients, about 5 TRBV segments were more frequent than in controls, with TRBV5-6, TRBV5-1 and TRBV20-1 among them.

Unique molecular identifiers tagged the TCR beta cDNA libraries. Each CDR3 protein gets one entry after TCRdb re-called the PCR reads with MiXCR. The sample includes under 900,000 distinct CDR3 sequences, around 53% of them seen just once. Their target antigens are unknown. Sequencing was performed on blood. All receptors come from a girl under 18 with multiple sclerosis.

The sample holds a few counts of this clonotype. The chain recombines TRBV12-3 or TRBV12-4 with TRBJ1-2; D unresolved. This CDR3 region has 11 residues. With 5 bases removed from V and 7 bases from J, the gap between germline ends came to 8 bases. The CDR3 sequence: CASSPLRGYTF. The CDR3 DNA sequence: TGTGCCAGCAGTCCCTTACGTGGCTACACCTTC.

The J gene is TRBJ1-5, the V gene TRBV9; D gene ambiguous. There are 16 residues in the CDR3. The V gene lost 2 bases and the J gene lost 2 bases, with 14 bases spanning the gap. Per the germline V gene, CDR1 is SGDLS and CDR2 is YYNGEE. CDR3 loop: CASSVPREVGNQPQHF. The CDR3 DNA reads as TGTGCCAGCAGCGTCCCGCGGGAGGTCGGCAATCAGCCCCAGCATTTT.

With regard to this clonotype: At one end the junction does not follow the germline gene, possibly because of a read error. The J gene is TRBJ2-5, the V gene TRBV3-1; 7 bases line up with TRBD2. Germline assignment: CDR1 LGHDT and CDR2 YNNKEL (reference sequence). The CDR3 is made up of 14 amino acids. The CDR3 region is CASSHSGPSETRYF. DNA of the CDR3: TGTGCCAGCAGCCATAGCGGGCCCTCAGAGACCCGGTACTTC.

The chain couples TRBV2 to TRBJ1-5; D not resolved. CDR1 is SNHLY and CDR2 is FYNNEI in the germline V gene. There are 14 residues in the CDR3. The V gene lost 5 bases and the J gene lost 3 bases, with 11 bases spanning the gap. Here the CDR3 reads CASSNGRSNQPQHF. The CDR3 DNA sequence: TGTGCCAGCAGTAACGGCCGTTCCAATCAGCCCCAGCATTTT. Based on the CDR3 plus reference TRBV2 and TRBJ1-5, the full variable domain is EPEVTQTPSHQVTQMGQEVILRCVPISNHLYFYWYRQILGQKVEFLVSFYNNEISEKSEIFDDQFSVERPDGSNFTLKIRSTKLEDSAMYFCASSNGRSNQPQHFGDGTRLSIL.

This chain uses TRBV2 with TRBJ2-3; 9 bases agree with TRBD2. Germline loops: CDR1 SNHLY, CDR2 FYNNEI. V lost 1 base, J lost 8 bases, and 16 bases stayed unmatched. This CDR3 comprises 18 residues. The CDR3 is CASSEGVGLAGPRGTQYF. Here the CDR3 DNA reads TGTGCCAGCAGTGAAGGGGTTGGGCTAGCGGGACCTCGGGGTACGCAGTATTTT.

The gene calls are TRBV6-5 and TRBJ2-7, with a tentative D call TRBD2 (6 bases). Germline CDR1 is MNHEY and CDR2 is SVGAGI. The CDR3 consists of 15 residues. The ends were cut back, 0 bases at V and 2 bases at J, with 11 bases in the middle. CDR3 amino acids: CASSYSDTSTYEQYF. The DNA of the CDR3 is TGTGCCAGCAGTTACTCGGATACTAGCACCTACGAGCAGTACTTC.

This sequence joins TRBV12-3 or TRBV12-4 and TRBJ2-5; 7 bases align to TRBD1. The J call is in doubt because the DNA end fits TRBJ2-7 better. The CDR3 loop spans 15 amino acids. The CDR3 nucleotides read TGTGCCAGCAGACCGGGACAGTCCAGCTCCTACGAGCAGTACTTC. It encodes CASRPGQSSSYEQYF.

CDR3 coding DNA: TGCAGTGCTAGCCCCGATCGACAGGGCTATGGCTACACCTTC. Translation: CSASPDRQGYGYTF. V and J are TRBV20-1 and TRBJ1-2, with 7 bases fitting TRBD1. This CDR3 is built from 14 residues. Germline trimming cut 3 bases from V and 4 bases from J; bases unmatched to any gene: 8. Germline loops: CDR1 DFQATT, CDR2 SNEGSKA (reference sequence).

This clonotype was seen just once. The chain carries TRBV9 and TRBJ1-2; 8 bases fit TRBD1. J gave up 3 bases and V 3 bases, and 7 bases lay outside the gene matches. The CDR3 has 15 amino acids. Germline values: CDR1 SGDLS, CDR2 YYNGEE. Written as DNA, the CDR3 is TGTGCCAGCAGCGAGAACAAGGACAGGGACTATGGCTACACCTTC. This encodes CASSENKDRDYGYTF.

The chain couples TRBV7-9 to TRBJ2-5; 12 nucleotides match TRBD1. The CDR3 contains 16 residues. Losses at the gene ends were 4 bases for V and 2 bases for J; bases not matched to a gene: 5. CDR1 is SEHNR, CDR2 FQNEAQ, per germline (reference sequence). The CDR3 region is CASSYPGQGAQETQYF. CDR3 DNA sequence: TGTGCCAGCAGCTATCCGGGACAGGGGGCTCAAGAGACCCAGTACTTC.

This clonotype was counted only a few times. The CDR3 region is CSVEDPAYGYTF. CDR3 DNA: TGCAGCGTTGAGGACCCAGCCTATGGCTACACCTTC. The V and J genes are TRBV29-1 and TRBJ1-2; D is undetermined. Trimming took 3 bases from V and 4 from J, leaving 9 bases between them. From germline, CDR1 is SQVTM and CDR2 ANQGSEA. The CDR3 consists of 12 residues.

The chain has TRBV10-3 and TRBJ2-5; D not certain. CDR1 ENHRY and CDR2 SYGVKD come from the germline V gene. There are 12 residues in the CDR3. Trimming took off 4 bases at V and 2 bases at J, with 5 bases between the two ends. The CDR3 coding sequence is TGTGCCATCAGTGGGCGGCAAGAGACCCAGTACTTC. The encoded protein is CAISGRQETQYF.

This clonotype occurred a few times. The rearrangement links TRBV5-1 to TRBJ2-7; 13 bases are a match to TRBD2. Per germline, CDR1 SGHRS and CDR2 YFSETQ. This CDR3 comprises 17 residues. V trimming: 2 bases; J trimming: 5 bases; junction bases outside the gene matches: 10. Here the CDR3 reads CASSFRGTSGRVDEQYF. CDR3 DNA sequence: TGCGCCAGCAGCTTCCGGGGCACTAGCGGGAGGGTGGACGAGCAGTACTTC.